This T cell receptor beta chain was captured in a study of T cell changes during pregnancy in multiple sclerosis. The protocol was immunoSEQ multiplex PCR, while the TCRdb copy is restricted to in-frame clones and leaves out a portion. Among approximately 58,000 clones listed, 80% to 95% were seen once. The germline V gene encodes CDR1 SGHVS and CDR2 FQNEAQ. The CDR3 length is 16 residues. V was pared by 1 base and J by 5 bases, with 4 bases of the junction left unmatched. This receptor was taken from a female donor in good health, enrolled as a control in a pregnancy study. The chain uses TRBV7-8 and TRBJ2-1, with 11 bases identical to TRBD2. The sequences come from peripheral blood, collected in the second trimester of pregnancy. CDR3 sequence: CASSLGGLAGDNEQFF. CDR3 sequence (DNA): TGTGCCAGCAGCTTAGGCGGACTAGCGGGCGACAATGAGCAGTTCTTC.